Described below is a single T cell receptor beta chain sequence and its context. It has no known antigen specificity. Base qualities were left out, and no much larger clone turns up one base away. Hyperthyroidism patients were newly diagnosed, had a disease duration of under 2 months, and were aged 18 to 65 years. Patients with uncontrolled infections, other autoimmune diseases, pregnancy or lactation were excluded. Diagnoses were established on the basis of clinical symptoms, serum thyroxine and TRAb, thyroid ultrasound, and orbital computed tomography. Blood from progressor patients was collected at the time of first diagnosis with hyperthyroidism, before any ophthalmopathy symptoms had appeared. PBMCs were separated from 10 ml of fresh peripheral blood using Ficoll-Paque density gradient centrifugation. Progressor patients were initially diagnosed with Graves' hyperthyroidism and developed ophthalmopathy during follow-up. Total RNA was extracted using Trizol reagent, and RNA quality was assessed on an Agilent 2100 Bioanalyzer.

The TCR beta CDR3 regions were amplified from RNA transcripts. The first round of RT-PCR for the TCR CDR3 was performed with the HTBI primer set and the Qiagen OneStep RT-PCR kit. Libraries were constructed in a second round of multiplex PCR, after which size selection and purification were carried out. Sequencing of the libraries was done on an Illumina HiSeq2000 using paired-end 100 bp reads. As for the authors' bioinformatics: SOAPnuke was used to process the raw data, with reads discarded if the reads contained adapters or uncalled bases, had a mean Phred below 15, or lacked an exact constant-primer or identifier match. COPE v1.2.5 was used to merge high-quality paired reads, and clonotypes were defined as unique nucleotide sequences. Clonotypes were aligned to IMGT TRBV, TRBD and TRBJ reference segments using MiTCR v1.1. Only V-J combinations with frequency above 0.0001, covering 99% to 99.2% of repertoires, were analysed. The TCS score was defined as the ratio of F50 (clonal expansion) to E x V (chaos), calculated using BLOSUM62-based TCRdist between CDR3 peptides within each V-J. Welch's t-statistics and random forest reduced several hundred V-J features to 10 to 15, which were used in a naive Bayes classifier (R e1071). Starting from the raw public reads, TCRdb applied fastp trimming at Q25, assembled clones with MiXCR and retained in-frame beta chains. A single entry per CDR3 protein holds the most common genes and DNA from its merged rows. The V and J calls here are based on TCRdb, not the publication. Here the sample has some 400,000 distinct CDR3 sequences; roughly 14% occur a single time. 20% to 25% of the sample goes to the ten largest clones.

Trimming leaves V shorter by 0 bases and J shorter by 1 base, with the junction holding 4 bases beyond the gene matches. Counted from cysteine to phenylalanine, this CDR3 has 16 amino acids. Only the CDR3 part of the read is kept: 48 bases, read in frame from the first base. The germline V gene (reference sequence) gives CDR1 as SGHNT and CDR2 as YYREEE. The data were taken from a study of T cells in Graves' hyperthyroidism and ophthalmopathy (dated by TCRdb to between 2019 and 2020). For context, the study as a whole: Peripheral blood samples were taken at the time of initial diagnosis, prior to any treatment. The paper reports TCR Vbeta CDR3 sequencing of roughly 140 peripheral blood samples: 43 ophthalmopathy, roughly 80 hyperthyroidism and about 17 progressor patients. In six Graves' hyperthyroidism patients, the study also compared T-cell repertoires from thyroid tissue with T-cell repertoires from blood. Whether ophthalmopathy could be predicted prospectively was tested in an independent validation cohort made up of roughly 19 hyperthyroidism patients plus 17 patients who later progressed to ophthalmopathy. TCR V-J signatures able to tell the groups apart were searched for in a discovery cohort of 90 to 100 patients, of whom around 43 had Graves' ophthalmopathy and around 58 had stable Graves' hyperthyroidism. After sampling, hyperthyroidism patients received methimazole starting at 30 mg daily, and ophthalmopathy patients received high-dose intravenous methylprednisolone. The 90 or so discovery patients were randomly split 7:3 into training and test sets. Study-level results and caveats: Sample size was not statistically predetermined, and investigators were not blinded to group allocation. During validation, the model predicted progression to ophthalmopathy a median of roughly six months ahead of onset, with around 71% sensitivity and 72.22% specificity. In cross-validation, a model built on a 13 V-J signature told ophthalmopathy apart from stable hyperthyroidism with just under 90% sensitivity and 81% to 82% specificity, and in testing the same model reached 80%/75%. Most expanded thyroid clonotypes (frequency above 0.001) were also found in blood, which suggests that blood repertoires may mirror thyroid immune responses.

The source is a man aged 30-40 years with Graves' hyperthyroidism that later progressed to Graves' ophthalmopathy. What was sequenced was blood. The V gene is TRBV5-4 and the J gene is TRBJ2-7, with TRBD1 identical over 10 junction bases. CDR3 loop: CASSLVGTGASYEQYF. The DNA reads TGTGCCAGCAGCTTGGTCGGGACAGGGGCTTCCTACGAGCAGTACTTC.